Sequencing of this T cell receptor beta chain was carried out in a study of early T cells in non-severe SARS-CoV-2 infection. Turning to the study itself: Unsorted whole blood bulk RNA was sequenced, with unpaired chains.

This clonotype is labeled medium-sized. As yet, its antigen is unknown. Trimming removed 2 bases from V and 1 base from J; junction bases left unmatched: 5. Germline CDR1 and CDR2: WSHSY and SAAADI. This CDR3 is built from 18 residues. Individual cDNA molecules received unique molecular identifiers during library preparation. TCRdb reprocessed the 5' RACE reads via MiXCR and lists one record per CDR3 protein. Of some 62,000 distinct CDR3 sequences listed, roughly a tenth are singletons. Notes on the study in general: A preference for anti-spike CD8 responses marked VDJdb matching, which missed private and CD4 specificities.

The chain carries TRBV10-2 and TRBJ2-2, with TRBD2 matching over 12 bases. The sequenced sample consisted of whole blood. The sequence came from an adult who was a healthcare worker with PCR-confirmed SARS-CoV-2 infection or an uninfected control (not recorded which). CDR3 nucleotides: TGCGCCAGCAGTGAGCCAAAACTAGCGGGGGGGAACACCGGGGAGCTGTTTTTT. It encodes CASSEPKLAGGNTGELFF.